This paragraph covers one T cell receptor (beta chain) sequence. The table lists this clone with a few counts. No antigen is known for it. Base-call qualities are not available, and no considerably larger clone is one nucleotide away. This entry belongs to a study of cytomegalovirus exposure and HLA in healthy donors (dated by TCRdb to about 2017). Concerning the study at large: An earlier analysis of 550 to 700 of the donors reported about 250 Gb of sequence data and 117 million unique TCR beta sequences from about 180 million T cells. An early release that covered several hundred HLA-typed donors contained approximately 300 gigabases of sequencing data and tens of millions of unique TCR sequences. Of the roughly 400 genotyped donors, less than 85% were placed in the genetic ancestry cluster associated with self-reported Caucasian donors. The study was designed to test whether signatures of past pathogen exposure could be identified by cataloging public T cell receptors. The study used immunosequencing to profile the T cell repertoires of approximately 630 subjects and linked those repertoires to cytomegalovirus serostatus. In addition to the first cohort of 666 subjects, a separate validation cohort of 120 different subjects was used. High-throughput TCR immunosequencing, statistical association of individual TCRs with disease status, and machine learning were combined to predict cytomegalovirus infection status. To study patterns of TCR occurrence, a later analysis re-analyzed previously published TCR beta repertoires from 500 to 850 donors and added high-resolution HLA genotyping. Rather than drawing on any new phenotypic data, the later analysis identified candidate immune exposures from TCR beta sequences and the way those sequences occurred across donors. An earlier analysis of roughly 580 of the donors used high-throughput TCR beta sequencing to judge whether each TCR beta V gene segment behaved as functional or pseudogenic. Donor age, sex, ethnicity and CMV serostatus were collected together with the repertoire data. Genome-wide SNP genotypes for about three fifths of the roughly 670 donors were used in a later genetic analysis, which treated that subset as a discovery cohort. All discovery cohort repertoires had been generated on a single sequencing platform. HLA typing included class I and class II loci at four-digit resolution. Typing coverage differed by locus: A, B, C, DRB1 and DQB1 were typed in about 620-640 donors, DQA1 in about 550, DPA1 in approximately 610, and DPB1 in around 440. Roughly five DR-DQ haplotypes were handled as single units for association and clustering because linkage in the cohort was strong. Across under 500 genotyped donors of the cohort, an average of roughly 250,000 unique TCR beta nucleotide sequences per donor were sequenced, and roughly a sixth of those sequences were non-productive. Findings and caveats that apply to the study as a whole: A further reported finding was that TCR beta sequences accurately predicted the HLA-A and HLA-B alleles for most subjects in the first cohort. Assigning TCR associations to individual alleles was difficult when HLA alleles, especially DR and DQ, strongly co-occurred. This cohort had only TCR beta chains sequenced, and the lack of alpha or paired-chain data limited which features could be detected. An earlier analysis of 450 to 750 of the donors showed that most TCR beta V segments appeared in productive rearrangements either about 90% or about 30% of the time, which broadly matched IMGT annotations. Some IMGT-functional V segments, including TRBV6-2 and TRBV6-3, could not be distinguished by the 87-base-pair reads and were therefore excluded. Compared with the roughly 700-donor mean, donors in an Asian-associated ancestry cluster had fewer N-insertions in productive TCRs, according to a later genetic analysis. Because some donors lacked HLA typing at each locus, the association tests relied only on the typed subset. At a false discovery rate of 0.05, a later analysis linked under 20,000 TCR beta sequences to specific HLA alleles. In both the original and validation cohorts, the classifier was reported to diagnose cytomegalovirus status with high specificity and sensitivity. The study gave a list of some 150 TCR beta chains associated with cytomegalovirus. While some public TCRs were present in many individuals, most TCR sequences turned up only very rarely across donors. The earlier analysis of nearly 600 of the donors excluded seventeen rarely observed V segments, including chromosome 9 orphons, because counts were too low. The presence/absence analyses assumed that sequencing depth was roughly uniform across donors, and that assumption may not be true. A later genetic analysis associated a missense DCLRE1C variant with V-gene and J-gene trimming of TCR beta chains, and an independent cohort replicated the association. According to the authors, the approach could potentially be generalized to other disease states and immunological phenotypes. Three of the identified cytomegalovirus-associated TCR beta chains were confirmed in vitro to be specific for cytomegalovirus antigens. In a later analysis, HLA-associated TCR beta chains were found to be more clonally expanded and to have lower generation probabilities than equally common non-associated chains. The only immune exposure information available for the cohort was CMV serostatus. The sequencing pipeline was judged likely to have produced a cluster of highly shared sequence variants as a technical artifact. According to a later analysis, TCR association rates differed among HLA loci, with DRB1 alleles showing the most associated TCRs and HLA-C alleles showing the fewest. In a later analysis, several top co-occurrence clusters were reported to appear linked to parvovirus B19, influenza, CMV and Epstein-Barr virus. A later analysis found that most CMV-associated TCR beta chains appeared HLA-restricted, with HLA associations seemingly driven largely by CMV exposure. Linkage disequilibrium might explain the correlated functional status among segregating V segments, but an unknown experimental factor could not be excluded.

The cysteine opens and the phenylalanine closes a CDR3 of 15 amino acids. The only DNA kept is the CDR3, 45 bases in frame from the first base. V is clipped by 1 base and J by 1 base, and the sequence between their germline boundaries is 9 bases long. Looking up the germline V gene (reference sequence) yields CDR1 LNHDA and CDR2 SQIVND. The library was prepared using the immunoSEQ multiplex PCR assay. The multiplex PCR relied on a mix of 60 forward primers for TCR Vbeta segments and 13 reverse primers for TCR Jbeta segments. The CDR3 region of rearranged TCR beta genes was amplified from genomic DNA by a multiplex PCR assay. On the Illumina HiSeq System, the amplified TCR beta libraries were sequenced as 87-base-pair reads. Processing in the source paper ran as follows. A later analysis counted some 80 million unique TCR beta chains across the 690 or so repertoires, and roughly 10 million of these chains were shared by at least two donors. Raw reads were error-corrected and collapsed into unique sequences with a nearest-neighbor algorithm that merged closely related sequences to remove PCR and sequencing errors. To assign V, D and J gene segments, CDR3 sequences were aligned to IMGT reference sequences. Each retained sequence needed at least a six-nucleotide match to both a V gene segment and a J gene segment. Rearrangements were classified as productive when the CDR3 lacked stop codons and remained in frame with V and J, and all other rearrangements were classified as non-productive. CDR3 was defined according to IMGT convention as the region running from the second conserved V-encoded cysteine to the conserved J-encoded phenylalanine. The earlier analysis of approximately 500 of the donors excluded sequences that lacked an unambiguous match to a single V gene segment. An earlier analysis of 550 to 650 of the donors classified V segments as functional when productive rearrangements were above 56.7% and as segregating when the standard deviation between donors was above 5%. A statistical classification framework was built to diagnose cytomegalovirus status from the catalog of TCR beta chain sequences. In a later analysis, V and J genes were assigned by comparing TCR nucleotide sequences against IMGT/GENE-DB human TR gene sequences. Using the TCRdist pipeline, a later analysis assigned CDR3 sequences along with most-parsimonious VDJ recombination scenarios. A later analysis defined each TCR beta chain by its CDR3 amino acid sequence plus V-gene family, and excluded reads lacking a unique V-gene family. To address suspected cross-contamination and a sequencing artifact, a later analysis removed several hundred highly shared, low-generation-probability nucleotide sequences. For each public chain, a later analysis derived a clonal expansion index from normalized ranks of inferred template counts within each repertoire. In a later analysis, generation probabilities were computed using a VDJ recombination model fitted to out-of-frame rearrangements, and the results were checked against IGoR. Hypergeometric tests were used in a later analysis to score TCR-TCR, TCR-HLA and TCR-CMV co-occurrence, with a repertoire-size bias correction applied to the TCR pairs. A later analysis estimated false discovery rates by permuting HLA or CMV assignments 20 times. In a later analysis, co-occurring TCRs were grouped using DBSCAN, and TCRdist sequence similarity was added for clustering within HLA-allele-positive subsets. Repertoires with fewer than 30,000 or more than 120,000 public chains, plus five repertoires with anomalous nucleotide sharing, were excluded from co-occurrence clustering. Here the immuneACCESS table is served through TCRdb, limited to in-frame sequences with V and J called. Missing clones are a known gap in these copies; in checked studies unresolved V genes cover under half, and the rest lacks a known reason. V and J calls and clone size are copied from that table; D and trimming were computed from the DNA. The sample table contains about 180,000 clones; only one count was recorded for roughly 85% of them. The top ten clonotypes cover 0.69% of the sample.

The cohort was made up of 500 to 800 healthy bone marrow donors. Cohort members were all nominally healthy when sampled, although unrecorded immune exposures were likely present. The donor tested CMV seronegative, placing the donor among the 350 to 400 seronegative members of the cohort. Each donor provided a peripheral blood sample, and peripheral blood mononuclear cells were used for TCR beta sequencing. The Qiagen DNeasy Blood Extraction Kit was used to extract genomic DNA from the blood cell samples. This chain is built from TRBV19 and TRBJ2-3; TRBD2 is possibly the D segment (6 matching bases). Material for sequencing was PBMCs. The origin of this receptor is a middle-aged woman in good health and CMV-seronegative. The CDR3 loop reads CASSIGGVGTDTQYF. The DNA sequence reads TGTGCCAGTAGTATAGGCGGGGTGGGCACAGATACGCAGTATTTT.